This T cell receptor beta chain was documented in a study of CD8+CD57+ T cells in acquired aplastic anemia. Background on the study: DNA recovered from sorted CD4+ and CD8+ cells had a mean of roughly 3 ug.

It was genomic DNA that served as the template for profiling TCR beta VDJ and CDR3. TCRdb reprocessed the reads with MiXCR, giving one entry per CDR3 protein. The sample consists of roughly 81,000 distinct CDR3 sequences, under 50% of them appearing once. This CDR3 comprises 15 residues. The V segment lost 4 bases and the J segment 2 bases; nucleotides outside the gene matches: 3. Germline V gives CDR1 MGHDK, CDR2 SYGVNS. This clonotype originated in a human donor in good health, serving as a control. This chain joins TRBV25-1 and TRBJ2-7; TRBD2 matches 12 bases. Sequenced sample: sorted CD4+, CD8+, or CD8+CD57+ T cells (not recorded which) from PBMCs. CDR3 residues: CASSALAGGPYEQYF. The CDR3 DNA follows: TGTGCCAGCAGTGCCCTAGCGGGAGGGCCCTACGAGCAGTACTTC.